This is a list of T cell receptor beta chains from one sample in a study of identical twins. One entry per CDR3 protein results from TCRdb running MiXCR on the 5' RACE reads. The data show a few hundred thousand distinct CDR3 sequences, nearly 10% seen once. These data are also associated with another study on yellow fever vaccine responses in identical twins.

Material: PBMCs. Every receptor here comes from a woman in her late teens or twenties in good health. Both conserved end residues are part of each CDR3. The D gene is left open where the match is weak. The size of a clone is reported for some rows only, either as once, few or many, or as a class for expanded clones.

v_call,j_call,d_call,clone_size,cdr3_aa,cdr3_nt
TRBV5-5,TRBJ2-7,-,many,CASSLWESYEQYF,TGTGCCAGCAGCTTGTGGGAGAGCTACGAGCAGTACTTC
TRBV11-2,TRBJ2-1,-,-,CASSRGAGSSYNEQFF,TGTGCCAGCAGCCGAGGGGCCGGTAGCTCCTACAATGAGCAGTTCTTC
TRBV2,TRBJ2-3,TRBD2,-,CASSRTSKSDTQYF,TGTGCCAGCAGCAGGACTAGCAAATCAGATACGCAGTATTTT
TRBV24-1,TRBJ2-4,-,many,CATSLSGEAKNIQYF,TGTGCCACCAGCCTTAGCGGAGAAGCCAAAAACATTCAGTACTTC
TRBV3-1,TRBJ2-5,-,few,CASSQERTQYF,TGTGCCAGCAGCCAAGAAAGGACCCAGTACTTC
TRBV11-2,TRBJ2-4,-,many,CASSTRAAKNIQYF,TGTGCCAGCAGCACACGGGCAGCCAAAAACATTCAGTACTTC
TRBV3-1,TRBJ2-7,TRBD1,many,CASSQPGQGVLYEQYF,TGTGCCAGCAGCCAACCCGGACAGGGAGTTTTGTACGAGCAGTACTTC
TRBV2,TRBJ2-1,-,-,CASSERAGGGEQFF,TGTGCCAGCAGTGAAAGGGCTGGAGGGGGTGAGCAGTTCTTC
TRBV6-2/TRBV6-3,TRBJ2-1,TRBD2,many,CASSPSGSGNEQFF,TGTGCCAGCAGCCCTAGCGGGAGCGGCAATGAGCAGTTCTTC
TRBV30,TRBJ2-2,-,few,CAWSLGINTGELFF,TGTGCCTGGAGTCTCGGAATTAACACCGGGGAGCTGTTTTTT
TRBV2,TRBJ2-3,TRBD2,-,CASSASAFRLASVTDTQYF,TGTGCCAGCAGCGCCTCAGCCTTCAGACTAGCATCAGTGACCGATACGCAGTATTTT
TRBV12-3/TRBV12-4,TRBJ2-1,-,-,CASSWKRAYNEQFF,TGTGCCAGCAGTTGGAAACGGGCCTACAATGAGCAGTTCTTC
TRBV4-1,TRBJ2-3,TRBD2,few,CASSQGRSSGGSTDTQYF,TGCGCCAGCAGCCAAGGTCGATCAAGCGGGGGGAGCACAGATACGCAGTATTTT
TRBV6-1,TRBJ2-3,TRBD2,-,CASSLAVATDTQYF,TGTGCCAGCAGTCTAGCGGTTGCCACAGATACGCAGTATTTT
TRBV6-5,TRBJ2-4,-,few,CASSYRAGPARAKNIQYF,TGTGCCAGCAGTTACCGAGCGGGTCCGGCCCGGGCCAAAAACATTCAGTACTTC
TRBV5-5,TRBJ1-2,TRBD1,-,CASSLFRDRVEDGYTF,TGTGCCAGCAGCTTATTCCGAGACAGGGTAGAAGATGGCTACACCTTC
TRBV25-1,TRBJ2-5,-,many,CASSESGGGETQYF,TGTGCCAGCAGTGAATCTGGGGGAGGAGAGACCCAGTACTTC
TRBV11-2,TRBJ1-2,-,-,CASSPDRLGYTF,TGTGCCAGCAGCCCCGACAGGTTGGGCTACACCTTC
TRBV9,TRBJ2-1,-,many,CASSPSNPRSYNEQFF,TGTGCCAGCAGCCCAAGTAATCCCAGAAGTTACAATGAGCAGTTCTTC
TRBV29-1,TRBJ2-5,-,-,CSVHVGETQYF,TGCAGCGTCCATGTCGGGGAGACCCAGTACTTC
TRBV10-3,TRBJ2-7,-,few,CAISDAYEQYF,TGTGCCATCAGTGACGCCTACGAGCAGTACTTC
TRBV5-1,TRBJ2-7,TRBD1,-,CASSRAFDRDQGEQYF,TGCGCCAGCAGCAGAGCTTTTGACAGGGATCAAGGCGAGCAGTACTTC
TRBV6-5,TRBJ2-2,TRBD2,many,CASSLLAESNTGELFF,TGTGCCAGCAGTTTACTAGCGGAGTCGAACACCGGGGAGCTGTTTTTT
TRBV20-1,TRBJ2-7,-,-,CSASLVLGEMQYF,TGCAGTGCTAGTTTGGTCTTGGGGGAGATGCAGTACTTC
TRBV10-3,TRBJ2-7,-,once,CAIRAPGGAAEQYF,TGTGCCATCAGGGCACCCGGGGGCGCGGCCGAGCAGTACTTC
TRBV5-1,TRBJ1-2,-,few,CASSLVAGGDYGYTF,TGCGCCAGCAGCTTGGTGGCAGGCGGAGACTATGGCTACACCTTC
TRBV12-5,TRBJ2-2,-,many,CASGQGFNTGELFF,TGTGCTAGTGGCCAGGGTTTTAACACCGGGGAGCTGTTTTTT
TRBV6-5,TRBJ2-5,-,few,CASSSISAGRQETQYF,TGTGCCAGCAGTTCTATATCGGCAGGCCGACAAGAGACCCAGTACTTC
TRBV7-9,TRBJ1-4,TRBD1,once,CASSSRDRGEKLFF,TGTGCCAGCAGCTCCCGGGACAGGGGAGAAAAACTGTTTTTT
TRBV5-1,TRBJ2-7,-,few,CASSTGTLPGDEQYF,TGCGCCAGCAGCACCGGGACCCTTCCAGGGGACGAGCAGTACTTC
TRBV28,TRBJ2-7,-,many,CASSLFSPGSYEQYF,TGTGCCAGCAGTTTATTTTCCCCCGGATCCTACGAGCAGTACTTC
TRBV29-1,TRBJ2-5,TRBD1,many,CSVAGGAQGETQYF,TGCAGCGTCGCAGGGGGCGCCCAGGGGGAGACCCAGTACTTC
TRBV7-2,TRBJ2-2,-,-,CASSLSRSGAGGELFF,TGTGCCAGCAGCTTATCCCGATCGGGGGCTGGCGGGGAGCTGTTTTTT
TRBV6-6,TRBJ2-7,TRBD1,-,CASSTGVEQYF,TGTGCCAGCAGCACAGGGGTCGAGCAGTACTTC
TRBV29-1,TRBJ2-5,-,-,CSVHRGQETQYF,TGCAGCGTACACCGGGGGCAAGAGACCCAGTACTTC
TRBV5-5,TRBJ2-5,-,-,CASTLSRMLGTQYF,TGTGCCAGCACCCTGTCCCGGATGTTGGGGACCCAGTACTTC
TRBV6-6,TRBJ2-1,-,-,CASSYWGNEQFF,TGTGCCAGCAGTTACTGGGGGAATGAGCAGTTCTTC
TRBV6-5,TRBJ2-7,TRBD1,few,CASSYSETGGYEQYF,TGTGCCAGCAGTTACTCGGAGACAGGGGGCTACGAGCAGTACTTC
TRBV11-2,TRBJ2-5,-,few,CASSSTNRVALFGQETQYF,TGTGCCAGCAGCTCGACGAACAGGGTTGCACTCTTCGGACAAGAGACCCAGTACTTC
TRBV4-3,TRBJ1-2,-,few,CASSQIGGDGYTF,TGCGCCAGCAGCCAAATCGGAGGGGATGGCTACACCTTC
TRBV20-1,TRBJ2-7,TRBD1,-,CSARGTGSQQTSSYEQYF,TGCAGTGCTAGAGGGACAGGGTCCCAACAAACGTCCTCCTACGAGCAGTACTTC
TRBV27,TRBJ1-1,-,few,CASNRQASVTEAFF,TGTGCCAGCAACAGACAGGCCTCGGTCACTGAAGCTTTCTTT
TRBV4-1,TRBJ2-1,TRBD2,few,CASSPLAAGGPHEQFF,TGCGCCAGCAGCCCACTAGCGGCGGGAGGCCCCCATGAGCAGTTCTTC
TRBV30,TRBJ2-7,TRBD2,-,CAWGSGTPSYEQYF,TGTGCCTGGGGTAGCGGGACCCCATCCTACGAGCAGTACTTC
TRBV19,TRBJ2-2,TRBD1,-,CASSFQQGSTGELFF,TGTGCCAGTAGTTTCCAACAGGGGAGCACCGGGGAGCTGTTTTTT
TRBV5-6,TRBJ1-5,-,few,CASSNPGSNQPQHF,TGTGCCAGCAGCAACCCGGGAAGCAATCAGCCCCAGCATTTT
TRBV29-1,TRBJ1-1,-,few,CSVGTEAFF,TGCAGCGTCGGAACAGAAGCTTTCTTT
TRBV6-2/TRBV6-3,TRBJ2-5,-,many,CASSDSQETQYF,TGTGCCAGCAGCGACTCTCAAGAGACCCAGTACTTC
TRBV20-1,TRBJ2-7,-,many,CSAREWDLQQYF,TGCAGTGCTAGAGAGTGGGACTTGCAGCAGTACTTC
TRBV7-3,TRBJ1-5,TRBD1,-,CASSLNLDRGDQPQHF,TGTGCCAGCAGCTTAAACTTGGACAGGGGAGATCAGCCCCAGCATTTT
TRBV6-5,TRBJ2-5,-,many,CASSYAETQYF,TGTGCCAGCAGTTATGCGGAGACCCAGTACTTC
TRBV29-1,TRBJ2-5,-,few,CSVVLETQYF,TGCAGCGTTGTGCTTGAGACCCAGTACTTC
TRBV27,TRBJ2-7,TRBD1,many,CASSLYPPLTGGQQYF,TGTGCCAGCAGTTTATATCCCCCCCTGACAGGGGGCCAGCAGTACTTC
TRBV6-2/TRBV6-3,TRBJ2-1,TRBD2,few,CASSYDPSGTSGMSYNEQFF,TGTGCCAGCAGTTACGACCCCTCCGGGACTAGCGGGATGTCCTACAATGAGCAGTTCTTC
TRBV29-1,TRBJ2-1,-,many,CSARAGSYNEQFF,TGCAGCGCCCGAGCCGGGTCCTACAATGAGCAGTTCTTC
TRBV3-1,TRBJ2-7,-,many,CASSQDTRRSYEQYF,TGTGCCAGCAGCCAAGATACTAGACGGTCCTACGAGCAGTACTTC
TRBV28,TRBJ2-1,TRBD2,many,CASNTLRLAGTMSYNEQFF,TGTGCCAGCAACACACTGCGACTAGCGGGGACAATGTCCTACAATGAGCAGTTCTTC